This TCR beta chain was sequenced during a study of early T cells in non-severe SARS-CoV-2 infection. Turning to the study itself: It was bulk RNA from unsorted whole blood that was sequenced, and the chains were unpaired.

Individually, cDNA molecules had unique molecular identifiers attached to them. TCRdb reanalysed the 5' RACE reads using MiXCR and keeps one entry per CDR3 protein. Here the sample spans over 45,000 distinct CDR3 sequences, around 7% being singletons. Study-wide results and caveats: Private and CD4 specificities were missed by VDJdb matching, skewed to anti-spike CD8.

Note on this clonotype: The antigen is unknown.

Looked up from germline, CDR1 is MNHEY and CDR2 is SVGAGI. The V end lost 0 bases, the J end lost 6 bases, and 12 bases lay between the germline ends. This CDR3 contains 15 residues. J is TRBJ1-5 and V is TRBV6-5; D is perhaps TRBD1 (5 bases). The clonotype was recovered from an adult who was a healthcare worker with PCR-confirmed SARS-CoV-2 infection or an uninfected control (not recorded which). The material was whole blood, obtained at baseline. The CDR3 is CASSYSIGVPQPQHF. In DNA, the CDR3 is TGTGCCAGCAGTTACTCGATAGGGGTCCCTCAGCCCCAGCATTTT.